This record looks at one T cell receptor (beta chain) sequence and its context. What antigen it recognizes has not been identified. No base quality information exists; no much larger clone differs at one position. These data are taken from a study of blood T cell repertoires in COVID-19 (dated by TCRdb to the early 2020s). General notes on the study: Samples from collaborators originated in the United States, Italy and Spain and spanned both the acute and convalescent phases of COVID-19. Where available, HLA class I and class II types were obtained from metadata supplied by the sample provider rather than from assay-based typing. Sample metadata almost always included a de-identified subject ID, COVID-19 status, age in years and sex. Deeply sampled blood TCRbeta repertoires from subjects exposed to, actively infected with, or recovered from COVID-19 were included in the dataset. The material from the prospective study consisted of cDNA or gDNA derived from T cells, B-cell-depleted T cells, or PBMCs. A freely available public database, intended as a resource for researchers studying the immune response to SARS-CoV-2, is where the repertoires were released. Samples were obtained from the ongoing ImmuneRACE study (first 160 participants) and from some 1,300 subjects provided by 6 global collaborators. Paper-wide results and their limitations: The quantity of clinical and demographic metadata differed by source and by participant and was supplied without curation.

TCRbeta CDR3 regions were amplified from genomic DNA by means of the immunoSEQ Assay, a bias-controlled multiplex PCR. Concerning the study's data processing: The number of nucleated cells in each sample was estimated by amplification of reference gene primers within the assay. Sequence reads were collapsed and filtered to measure the absolute abundance of every unique TCRbeta CDR3 rearrangement. For each sample, productive Simpson clonality was calculated as the square root of Simpson's diversity index over productive rearrangements. This is the immuneACCESS table as TCRdb keeps it, with only in-frame sequences that have V and J called. A part of the clones is gone; compared with another copy, unresolved V genes explain less than half, and the rest is unexplained. The V and J calls and the clone size are those of that table, but D and trimming were determined from the DNA. The sample contains under 250,000 clones, 83% of them found a single time. The ten largest make up 2% to 3% of the sample.

Whole blood was collected in K2EDTA tubes by collaborating institutions according to the institutions' own protocols. Collaborator samples were shipped for TCRbeta analysis as frozen whole blood, isolated PBMCs, or DNA extracted from either sample type. What was sequenced was peripheral blood. The clonotype originates from a woman aged 70-85 years with active or convalescent COVID-19.

In nucleotides, the sequence is TGTGCCAGCAGTTTCCCCGGGACTAGGGGCACAGATACGCAGTATTTT. The resulting protein is CASSFPGTRGTDTQYF. This chain joins TRBV28 to TRBJ2-3; the junction holds 8 bases that match TRBD2. The CDR3, from cysteine to phenylalanine, totals 16 residues. The sequence is cut down to CDR3 DNA, 48 bases in frame from base 1. Looking up the germline V gene yields CDR1 MDHEN and CDR2 SYDVKM. Clipping removes 3 bases from V and 1 base from J, with 6 as the unmatched junction base count.